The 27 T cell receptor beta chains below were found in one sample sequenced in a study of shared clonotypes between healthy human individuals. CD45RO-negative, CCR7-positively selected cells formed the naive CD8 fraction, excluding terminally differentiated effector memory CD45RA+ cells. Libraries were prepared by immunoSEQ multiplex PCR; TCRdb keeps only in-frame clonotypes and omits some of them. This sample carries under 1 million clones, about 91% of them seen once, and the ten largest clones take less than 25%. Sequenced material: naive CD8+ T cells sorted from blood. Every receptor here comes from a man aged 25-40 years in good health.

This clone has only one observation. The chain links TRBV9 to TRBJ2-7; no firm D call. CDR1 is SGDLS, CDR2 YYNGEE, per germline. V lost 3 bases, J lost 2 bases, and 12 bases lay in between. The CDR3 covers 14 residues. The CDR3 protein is CASSEEHGPYEQYF. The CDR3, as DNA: TGTGCCAGCAGCGAGGAGCACGGACCCTACGAGCAGTACTTC.

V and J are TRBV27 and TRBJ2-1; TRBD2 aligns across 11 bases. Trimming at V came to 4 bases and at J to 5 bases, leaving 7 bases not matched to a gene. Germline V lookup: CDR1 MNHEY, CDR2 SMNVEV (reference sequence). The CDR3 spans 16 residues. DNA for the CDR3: TGTGCCAGCAGTTCGCTAGGGACTAGCGGCCACAATGAGCAGTTCTTC. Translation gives CASSSLGTSGHNEQFF.

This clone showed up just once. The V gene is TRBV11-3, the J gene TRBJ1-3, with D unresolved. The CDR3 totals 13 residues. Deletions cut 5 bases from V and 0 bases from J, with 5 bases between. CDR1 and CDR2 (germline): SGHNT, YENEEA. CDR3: CASSGDSGNTIYF. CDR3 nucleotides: TGTGCCAGCAGCGGGGACTCTGGAAACACCATATATTTT. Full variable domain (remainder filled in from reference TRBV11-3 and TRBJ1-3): EAGVVQSPRYKIIEKKQPVAFWCNPISGHNTLYWYLQNLGQGPELLIRYENEEAVDDSQLPKDRFSAERLKGVDSTLKIQPAELGDSAVYLCASSGDSGNTIYFGEGSWLTVV.

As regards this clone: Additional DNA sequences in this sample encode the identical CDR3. In DNA, the CDR3 is TGTGCCAGCAGTTTACGTTCCGGCTACGAGCAGTACTTC. This gives the protein CASSLRSGYEQYF. The chain recombines TRBV27 with TRBJ2-7; D gene unclear. CDR1 MNHEY and CDR2 SMNVEV come from the germline V gene (reference sequence). Trimming cost V 2 bases and J 3 bases, with 8 bases left between them. This CDR3 contains 13 residues.

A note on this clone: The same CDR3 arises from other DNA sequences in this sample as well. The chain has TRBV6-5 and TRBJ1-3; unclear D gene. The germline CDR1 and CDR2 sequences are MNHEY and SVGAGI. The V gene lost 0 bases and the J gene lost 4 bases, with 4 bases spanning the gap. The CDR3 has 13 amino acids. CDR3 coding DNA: TGTGCCAGCAGTTACTCAGGGGGAAACACCATATATTTT. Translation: CASSYSGGNTIYF.

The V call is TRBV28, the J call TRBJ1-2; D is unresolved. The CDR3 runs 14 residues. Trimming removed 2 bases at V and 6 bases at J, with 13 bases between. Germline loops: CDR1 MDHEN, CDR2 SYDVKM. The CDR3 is CASSLALSNDGYTF. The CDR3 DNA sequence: TGTGCCAGCAGTTTAGCCCTTTCCAATGATGGCTACACCTTC.

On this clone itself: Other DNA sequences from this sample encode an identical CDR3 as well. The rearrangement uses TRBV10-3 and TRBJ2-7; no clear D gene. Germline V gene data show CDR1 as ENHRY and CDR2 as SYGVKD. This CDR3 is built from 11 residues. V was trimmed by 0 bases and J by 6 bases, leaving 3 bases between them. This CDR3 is CAISESGEQYF. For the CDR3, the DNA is TGTGCCATCAGTGAGTCCGGCGAGCAGTACTTC.

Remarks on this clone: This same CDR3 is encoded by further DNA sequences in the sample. Here the CDR3 reads CASSSRAYEQYF. Written as DNA, the CDR3 is TGCGCCAGCAGCAGCCGGGCCTACGAGCAGTACTTC. The chain uses TRBV5-1 and TRBJ2-7; the D is unclear. The CDR3 has 12 amino acids. The germline V and J ends were trimmed by 4 bases and 2 bases, with 7 bases remaining between them. Germline V gives CDR1 SGHRS, CDR2 YFSETQ. Together with reference TRBV5-1 and TRBJ2-7, the CDR3 gives the full variable domain: KAGVTQTPRYLIKTRGQQVTLSCSPISGHRSVSWYQQTPGQGLQFLFEYFSETQRNKGNFPGRFSGRQFSNSRSEMNVSTLELGDSALYLCASSSRAYEQYFGPGTRLTVT.

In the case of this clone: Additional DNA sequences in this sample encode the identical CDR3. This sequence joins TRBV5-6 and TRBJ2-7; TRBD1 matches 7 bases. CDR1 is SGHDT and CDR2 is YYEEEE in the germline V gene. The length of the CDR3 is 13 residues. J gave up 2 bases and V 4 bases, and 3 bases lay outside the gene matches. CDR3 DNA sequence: TGTGCCAGCAGCGCGACAGGGACCTACGAGCAGTACTTC. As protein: CASSATGTYEQYF.

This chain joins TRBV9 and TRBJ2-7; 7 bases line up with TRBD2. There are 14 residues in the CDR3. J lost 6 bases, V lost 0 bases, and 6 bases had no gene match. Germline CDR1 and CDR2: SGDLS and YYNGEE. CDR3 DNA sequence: TGTGCCAGCAGCGTAGGCGGGAGTTTCATCGAGCAGTACTTC. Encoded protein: CASSVGGSFIEQYF.

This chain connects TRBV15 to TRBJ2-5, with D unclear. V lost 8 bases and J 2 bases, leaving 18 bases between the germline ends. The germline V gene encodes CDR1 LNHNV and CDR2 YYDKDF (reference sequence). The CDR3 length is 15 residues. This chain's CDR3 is CATVVEEEQQETQYF. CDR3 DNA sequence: TGTGCCACCGTCGTGGAAGAAGAACAACAAGAGACCCAGTACTTC.

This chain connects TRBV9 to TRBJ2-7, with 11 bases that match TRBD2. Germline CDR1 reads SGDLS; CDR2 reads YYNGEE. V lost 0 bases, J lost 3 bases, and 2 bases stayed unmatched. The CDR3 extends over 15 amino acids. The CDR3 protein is CASSVGGLADYEQYF. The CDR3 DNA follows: TGTGCCAGCAGCGTAGGGGGACTAGCGGACTACGAGCAGTACTTC.

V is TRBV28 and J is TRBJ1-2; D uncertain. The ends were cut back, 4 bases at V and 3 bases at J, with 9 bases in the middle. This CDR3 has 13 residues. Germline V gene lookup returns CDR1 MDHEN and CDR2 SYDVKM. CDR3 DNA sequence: TGTGCCAGCAGTTCCGGGGAGCACTATGGCTACACCTTC. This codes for CASSSGEHYGYTF.

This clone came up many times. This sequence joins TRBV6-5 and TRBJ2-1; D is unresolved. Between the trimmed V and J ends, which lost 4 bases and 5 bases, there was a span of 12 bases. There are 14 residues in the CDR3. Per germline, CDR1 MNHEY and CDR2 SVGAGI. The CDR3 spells CASSLLGPNNEQFF. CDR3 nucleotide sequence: TGTGCCAGCAGTTTATTGGGCCCTAACAATGAGCAGTTCTTC.

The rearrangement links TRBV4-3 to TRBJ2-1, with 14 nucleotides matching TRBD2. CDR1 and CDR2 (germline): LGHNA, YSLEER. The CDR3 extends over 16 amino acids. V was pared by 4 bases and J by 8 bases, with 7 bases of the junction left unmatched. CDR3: CASSPTGTSGRDEQFF. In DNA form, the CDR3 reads TGCGCCAGCAGCCCCACCGGGACTAGCGGGAGAGATGAGCAGTTCTTC.

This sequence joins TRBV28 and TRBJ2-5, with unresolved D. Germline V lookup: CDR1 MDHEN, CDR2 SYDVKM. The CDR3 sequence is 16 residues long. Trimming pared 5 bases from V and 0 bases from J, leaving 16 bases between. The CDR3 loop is CASSTLPGKDQETQYF. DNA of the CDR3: TGTGCCAGCAGTACCCTACCGGGTAAGGACCAAGAGACCCAGTACTTC.

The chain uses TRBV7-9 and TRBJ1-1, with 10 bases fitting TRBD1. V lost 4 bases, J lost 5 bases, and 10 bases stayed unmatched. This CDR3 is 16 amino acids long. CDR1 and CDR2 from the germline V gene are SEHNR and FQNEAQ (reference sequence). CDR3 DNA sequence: TGTGCCAGCAGCTCCCGGGACAGGGGAATAGGAACTGAAGCTTTCTTT. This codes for CASSSRDRGIGTEAFF. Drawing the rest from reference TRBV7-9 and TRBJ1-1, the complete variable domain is DTGVSQNPRHKITKRGQNVTFRCDPISEHNRLYWYRQTLGQGPEFLTYFQNEAQLEKSRLLSDRFSAERPKGSFSTLEIQRTEQGDSAMYLCASSSRDRGIGTEAFFGQGTRLTVV.

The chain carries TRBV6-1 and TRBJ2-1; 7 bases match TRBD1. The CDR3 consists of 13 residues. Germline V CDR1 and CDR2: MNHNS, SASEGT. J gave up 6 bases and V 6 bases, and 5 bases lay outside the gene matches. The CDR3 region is CASRDRKLNEQFF. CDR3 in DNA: TGTGCCAGCAGGGACAGGAAGCTCAATGAGCAGTTCTTC.

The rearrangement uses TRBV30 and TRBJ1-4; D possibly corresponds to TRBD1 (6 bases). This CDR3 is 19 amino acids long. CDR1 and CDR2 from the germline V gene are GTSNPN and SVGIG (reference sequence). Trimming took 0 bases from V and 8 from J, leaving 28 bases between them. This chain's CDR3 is CAWSVFGGDPRLETEKLFF. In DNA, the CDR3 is TGTGCCTGGAGTGTTTTCGGGGGCGACCCGAGACTTGAGACCGAAAAACTGTTTTTT.

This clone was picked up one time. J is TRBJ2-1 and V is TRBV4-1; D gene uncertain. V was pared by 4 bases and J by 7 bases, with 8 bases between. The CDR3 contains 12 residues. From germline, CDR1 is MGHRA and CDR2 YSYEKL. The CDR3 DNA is TGCGCCAGCAGCCCCGGAGCTAATGAGCAGTTCTTC. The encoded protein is CASSPGANEQFF.

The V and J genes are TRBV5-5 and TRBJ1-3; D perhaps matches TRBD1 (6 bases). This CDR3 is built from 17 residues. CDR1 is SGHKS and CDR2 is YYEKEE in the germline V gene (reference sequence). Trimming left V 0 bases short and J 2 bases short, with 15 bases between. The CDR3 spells CASSLGGQGFAGNTIYF. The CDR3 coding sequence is TGTGCCAGCAGCTTGGGGGGTCAGGGGTTCGCTGGAAACACCATATATTTT.

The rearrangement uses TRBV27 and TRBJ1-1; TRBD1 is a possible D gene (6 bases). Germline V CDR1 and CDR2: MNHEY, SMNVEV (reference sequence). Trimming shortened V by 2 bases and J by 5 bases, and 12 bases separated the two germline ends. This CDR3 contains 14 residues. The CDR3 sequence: CASSLMGGRTEAFF. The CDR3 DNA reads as TGTGCCAGCAGTTTAATGGGGGGCCGTACTGAAGCTTTCTTT.

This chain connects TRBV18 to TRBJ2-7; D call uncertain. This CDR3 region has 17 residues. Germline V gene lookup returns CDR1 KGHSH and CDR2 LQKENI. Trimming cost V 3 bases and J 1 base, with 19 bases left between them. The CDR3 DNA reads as TGTGCCAGCTCACCGAGAGCTAGGGAAGAGGATTCCTACGAGCAGTACTTC. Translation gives CASSPRAREEDSYEQYF.

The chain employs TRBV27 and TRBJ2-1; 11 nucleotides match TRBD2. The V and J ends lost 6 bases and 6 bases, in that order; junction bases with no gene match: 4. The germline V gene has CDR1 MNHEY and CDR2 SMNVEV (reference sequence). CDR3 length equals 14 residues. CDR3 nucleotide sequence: TGTGCCAGCAGGGGACTAGCGGATATCAATGAGCAGTTCTTC. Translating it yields CASRGLADINEQFF.

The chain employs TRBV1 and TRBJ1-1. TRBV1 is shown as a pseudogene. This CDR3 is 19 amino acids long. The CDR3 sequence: CTSSQDKSGKISKGSEAFF. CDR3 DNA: TGCACCAGCAGCCAAGATAAATCCGGCAAAATCAGTAAGGGATCTGAAGCTTTCTTT.

The CDR3 DNA sequence: TGTGCCAGCAGCGTATCTCCTGGGCTGTTTGAAAAACTGTTTTTT. This sequence encodes CASSVSPGLFEKLFF. The chain couples TRBV9 to TRBJ1-4, with D unresolved. V was trimmed by 1 base and J by 7 bases, leaving 14 bases between them. This CDR3 comprises 15 residues. Germline V CDR1 and CDR2: SGDLS, YYNGEE.

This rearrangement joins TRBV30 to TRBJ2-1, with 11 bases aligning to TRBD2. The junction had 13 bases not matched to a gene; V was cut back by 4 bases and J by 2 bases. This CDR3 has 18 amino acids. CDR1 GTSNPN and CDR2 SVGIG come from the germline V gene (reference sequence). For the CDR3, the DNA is TGTGCCTGGAAGGCCCAACTAGCGGGAGATGCCCCCTACAATGAGCAGTTCTTC. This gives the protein CAWKAQLAGDAPYNEQFF. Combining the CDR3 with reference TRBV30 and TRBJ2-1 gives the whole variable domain SQTIHQWPATLVQPVGSPLSLECTVEGTSNPNLYWYRQAAGRGLQLLFYSVGIGQISSEVPQNLSASRPQDRQFILSSKKLLLSDSGFYLCAWKAQLAGDAPYNEQFFGPGTRLTVL.